This TCR delta chain was sequenced during a study of γδ T cells in repeated Plasmodium falciparum infection. Findings and caveats of the study: Vdelta2-negative gammadelta repertoires appeared less diverse and less shared in Malian than Australian children.

This clone was detected a few times. Antigen specificity is unknown. The protein recorded in TCRdb matches a much larger clone and deviates from this DNA's translation at residue 3, suggesting a read error; the protein here is obtained by translating the DNA. The germline gives CDR1 TSWWSYY, CDR2 QGS. The CDR3 is made up of 23 amino acids. TCRdb re-processed the multiplex PCR reads via CATT. The repertoire holds 50,000 to 65,000 delta-chain clones, with around 1.8% as singletons. Flow sorting of PBMC yielded separate Vgamma9/Vdelta2+ and Vdelta2-negative gammadelta T cell populations for bulk repertoire analysis.

The receptor was derived from a pool of human donors (malaria-infected and uninfected, not separated). The sequenced sample consisted of gamma-delta T cells from blood. The rearrangement links TRDV1 to TRDJ1; either TRDD2 or TRDD3 may fit D (9 bases each). CDR3 protein: CAPGERTFLPPPLDWGSTDKLIF. As DNA, the CDR3 is TGTGCTCCTGGGGAACGGACCTTCCTACCTCCCCCTTTAGACTGGGGGAGTACCGATAAACTCATCTTT.